What follows is one T cell receptor (beta chain) and its context. What this receptor recognizes is not known. No per-base quality is available; no much larger clone lies one base away. The junction shows trimming of 5 bases on V and 9 bases on J, and the gene matches do not reach 20 bases of it. CDR1 and CDR2, per the germline V gene, are SGHAT and FQNNGV. From its cysteine to its phenylalanine, the CDR3 spans 18 amino acids. Left in the record is the CDR3 DNA by itself, 54 bases read in frame from the first base. The collaborating institutions used their own protocols to collect whole blood in K2EDTA tubes. For TCRbeta analysis, collaborators shipped samples as frozen whole blood, isolated PBMCs, or DNA extracted from either of those sample types. The data were obtained in a study of blood T cell repertoires in COVID-19 (dated by TCRdb to about 2020). With regard to the full study: Samples from collaborators originated in the United States, Italy and Spain and spanned both the acute and convalescent phases of COVID-19. The prospective study material was composed of cDNA or gDNA derived from T cells, B-cell-depleted T cells, or PBMCs. The dataset comprised deeply sampled blood TCRbeta repertoires from subjects exposed to, actively infected with, or recovered from COVID-19. The repertoires were made available in a free public database intended to serve as a resource for research on the immune response to SARS-CoV-2. The samples were drawn from the first 160 participants of the ongoing ImmuneRACE study and from some 1,300 subjects provided by 6 global collaborators. Nearly every sample came with metadata listing a de-identified subject ID, COVID-19 status, age in years and sex. HLA class I and class II types, where available, came from metadata supplied by the sample provider rather than from assay-based typing. Beyond this particular receptor, the publication reports: The amount of clinical and demographic metadata varied by source and participant and was provided uncurated.

TCRbeta CDR3 regions were amplified from genomic DNA by means of the immunoSEQ Assay, a bias-controlled multiplex PCR. On the authors' methods: Within the assay, amplification of reference gene primers was used to estimate how many nucleated cells each sample contained. Sequence reads were collapsed and filtered to measure the absolute abundance of every unique TCRbeta CDR3 rearrangement. Productive Simpson clonality was computed per sample as the square root of Simpson's diversity index over productive rearrangements. TCRdb mirrors the immuneACCESS table, restricted to in-frame sequences. Some clones are absent from its copies; in checked studies, under half trace to an unresolved V gene, and the reason for the others is unknown. V, J and clone size were drawn from that table, and D and trimming were deduced from the DNA. The sample records some 150,000 clones, around 89% of which are singletons. The ten largest make up around 14% of the sample.

The sequence links TRBV11-2 to TRBJ2-2; 8 central nucleotides agree with TRBD2. The TCR sequence derives from a woman between 40 and 50 years old with acute or convalescent COVID-19. Sequencing input: peripheral blood. CDR3 reads: CASSDGTSRPEFSWELFF. The nucleotides read TGTGCCAGCAGCGACGGGACTAGTAGACCGGAATTCTCTTGGGAGCTGTTTTTT. Extended through the reference TRBV11-2 and TRBJ2-2 proteins, this CDR3 yields the full variable domain: EAGVAQSPRYKIIEKRQSVAFWCNPISGHATLYWYQQILGQGPKLLIQFQNNGVVDDSQLPKDRFSAERLKGVDSTLKIQPAKLEDSAVYLCASSDGTSRPEFSWELFFGEGSRLTVL.